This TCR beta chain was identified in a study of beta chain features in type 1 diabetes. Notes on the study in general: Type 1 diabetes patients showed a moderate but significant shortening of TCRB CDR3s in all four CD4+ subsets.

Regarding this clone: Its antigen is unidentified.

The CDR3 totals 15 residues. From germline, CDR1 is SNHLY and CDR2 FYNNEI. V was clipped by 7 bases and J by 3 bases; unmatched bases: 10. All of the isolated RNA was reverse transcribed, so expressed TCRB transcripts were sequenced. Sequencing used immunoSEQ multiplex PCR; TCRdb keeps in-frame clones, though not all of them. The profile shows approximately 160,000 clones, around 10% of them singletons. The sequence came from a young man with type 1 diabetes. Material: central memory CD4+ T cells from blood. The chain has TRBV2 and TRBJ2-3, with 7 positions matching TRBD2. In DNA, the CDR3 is TGTGCCAGCACTGGGAGGGCCTTTCGGACAGATACGCAGTATTTT. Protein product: CASTGRAFRTDTQYF.